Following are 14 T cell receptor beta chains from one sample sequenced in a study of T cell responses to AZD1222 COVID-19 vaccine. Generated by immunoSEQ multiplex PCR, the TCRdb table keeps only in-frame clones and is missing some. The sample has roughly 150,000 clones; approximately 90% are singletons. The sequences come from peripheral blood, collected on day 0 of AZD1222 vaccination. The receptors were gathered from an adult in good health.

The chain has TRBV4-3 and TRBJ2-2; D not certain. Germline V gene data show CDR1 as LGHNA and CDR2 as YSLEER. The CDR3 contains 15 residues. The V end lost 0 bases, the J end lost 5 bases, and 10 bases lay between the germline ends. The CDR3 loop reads CASSQESARTGELFF. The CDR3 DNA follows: TGCGCCAGCAGCCAAGAATCAGCTAGAACCGGGGAGCTGTTTTTT.

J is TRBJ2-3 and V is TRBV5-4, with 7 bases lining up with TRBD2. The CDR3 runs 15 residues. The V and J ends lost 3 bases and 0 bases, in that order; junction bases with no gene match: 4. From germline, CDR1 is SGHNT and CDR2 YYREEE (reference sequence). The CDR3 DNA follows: TGTGCCAGCAGCTCGCCGGGACTAAGCACAGATACGCAGTATTTT. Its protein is CASSSPGLSTDTQYF.

CDR3 region: CASSMIGRGKNTEAFF. Written as DNA, the CDR3 is TGTGCCAGTAGTATGATAGGCAGGGGGAAGAACACTGAAGCTTTCTTT. This chain links TRBV19 with TRBJ1-1; 7 bases are a match to TRBD1. The V gene end was trimmed by 3 bases and the J gene end by 1 base; junction bases not matched to a gene: 8. Germline V gene data show CDR1 as LNHDA and CDR2 as SQIVND (reference sequence). This CDR3 is built from 16 residues.

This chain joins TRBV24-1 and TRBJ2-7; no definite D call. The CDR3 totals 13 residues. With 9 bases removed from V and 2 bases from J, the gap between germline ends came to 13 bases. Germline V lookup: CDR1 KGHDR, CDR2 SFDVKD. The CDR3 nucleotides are TGTGCCACCCCCCGTAGTTTAACCTACGAGCAGTACTTC. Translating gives CATPRSLTYEQYF.

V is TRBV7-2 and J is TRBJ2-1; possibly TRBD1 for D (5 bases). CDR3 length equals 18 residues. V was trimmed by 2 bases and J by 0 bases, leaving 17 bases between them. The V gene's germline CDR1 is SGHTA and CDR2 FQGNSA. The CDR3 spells CASSLFKPGIYSYNEQFF. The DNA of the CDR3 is TGTGCCAGCAGCTTATTTAAACCAGGGATATACTCCTACAATGAGCAGTTCTTC.

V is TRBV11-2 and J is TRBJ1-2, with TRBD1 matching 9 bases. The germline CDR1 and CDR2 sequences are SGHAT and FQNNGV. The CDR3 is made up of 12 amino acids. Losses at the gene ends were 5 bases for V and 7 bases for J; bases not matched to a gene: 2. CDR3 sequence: CASSRDRVGYTF. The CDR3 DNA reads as TGTGCCAGCAGCCGGGACAGGGTTGGCTACACCTTC.

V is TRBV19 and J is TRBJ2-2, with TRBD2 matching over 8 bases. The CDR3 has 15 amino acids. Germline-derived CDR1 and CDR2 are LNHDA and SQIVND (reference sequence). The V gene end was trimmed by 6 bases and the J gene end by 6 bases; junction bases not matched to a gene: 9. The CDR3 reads CASSQREIPPGELFF. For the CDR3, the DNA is TGTGCCAGTAGCCAGCGGGAGATCCCCCCCGGGGAGCTGTTTTTT.

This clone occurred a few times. The CDR3 region is CASSSSRMPATEAFF. The CDR3 bases are TGTGCCAGCAGCTCATCGAGGATGCCAGCCACTGAAGCTTTCTTT. The chain carries TRBV7-9 and TRBJ1-1; D not resolved. The V gene's germline CDR1 is SEHNR and CDR2 FQNEAQ (reference sequence). The V and J ends lost 4 bases and 4 bases respectively, with 16 bases between them. This CDR3 spans 15 amino acids. Variable domain in full (rest from reference TRBV7-9 and TRBJ1-1): DTGVSQNPRHKITKRGQNVTFRCDPISEHNRLYWYRQTLGQGPEFLTYFQNEAQLEKSRLLSDRFSAERPKGSFSTLEIQRTEQGDSAMYLCASSSSRMPATEAFFGQGTRLTVV.

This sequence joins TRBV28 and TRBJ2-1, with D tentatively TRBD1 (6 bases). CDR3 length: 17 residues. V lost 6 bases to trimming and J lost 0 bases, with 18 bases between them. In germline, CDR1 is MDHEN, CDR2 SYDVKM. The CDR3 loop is CASSRPGQTNSYNEQFF. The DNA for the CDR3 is TGTGCCAGCAGCCGCCCAGGACAGACAAACTCCTACAATGAGCAGTTCTTC. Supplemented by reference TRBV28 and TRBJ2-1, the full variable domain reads DVKVTQSSRYLVKRTGEKVFLECVQDMDHENMFWYRQDPGLGLRLIYFSYDVKMKEKGDIPEGYSVSREKKERFSLILESASTNQTSMYLCASSRPGQTNSYNEQFFGPGTRLTVL.

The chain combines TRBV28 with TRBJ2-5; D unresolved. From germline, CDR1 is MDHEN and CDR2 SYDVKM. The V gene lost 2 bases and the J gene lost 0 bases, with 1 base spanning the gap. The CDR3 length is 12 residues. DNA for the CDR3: TGTGCCAGCAGTTTAGACCAAGAGACCCAGTACTTC. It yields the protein CASSLDQETQYF.

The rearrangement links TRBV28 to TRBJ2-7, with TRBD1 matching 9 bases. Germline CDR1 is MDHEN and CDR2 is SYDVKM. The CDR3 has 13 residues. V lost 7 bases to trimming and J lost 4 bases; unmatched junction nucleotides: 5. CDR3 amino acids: CASKGTGSYEQYF. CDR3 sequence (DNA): TGTGCCAGCAAAGGGACAGGGTCATACGAGCAGTACTTC.

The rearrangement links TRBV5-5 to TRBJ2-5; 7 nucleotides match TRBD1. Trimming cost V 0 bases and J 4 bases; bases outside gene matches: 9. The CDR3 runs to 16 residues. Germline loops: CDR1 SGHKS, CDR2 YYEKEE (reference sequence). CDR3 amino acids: CASSLVAAYRGETQYF. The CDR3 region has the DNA TGTGCCAGCAGCTTGGTGGCGGCATACAGGGGAGAGACCCAGTACTTC.

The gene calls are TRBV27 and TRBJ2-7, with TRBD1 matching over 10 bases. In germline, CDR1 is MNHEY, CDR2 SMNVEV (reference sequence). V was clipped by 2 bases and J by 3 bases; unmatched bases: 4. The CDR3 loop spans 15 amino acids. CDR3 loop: CASSLKTGGGYEQYF. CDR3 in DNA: TGTGCCAGCAGTTTAAAGACAGGGGGCGGCTACGAGCAGTACTTC.

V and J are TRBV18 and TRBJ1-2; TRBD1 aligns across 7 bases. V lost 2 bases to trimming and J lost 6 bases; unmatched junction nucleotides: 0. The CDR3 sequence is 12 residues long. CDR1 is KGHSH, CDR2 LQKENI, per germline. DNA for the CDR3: TGTGCCAGCTCACCAACAGGGGATGGCTACACCTTC. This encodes CASSPTGDGYTF.